Below are 6 T cell receptor beta chains sequenced from a single sample in a study of T cells after yellow fever vaccination. TCRdb used MiXCR to reprocess the 5' RACE reads, holding one entry per CDR3 protein. This sample has hundreds of thousands of distinct CDR3 sequences, with roughly 12% found just once. The specimen was PBMCs, collected on the day of the yellow fever booster vaccination. Source of these receptors: a man younger than 40 who received the YFV17D yellow fever vaccine.

The J gene is TRBJ1-5, the V gene TRBV12-3 or TRBV12-4; a weak D match, TRBD1 (6 bases). Trimming removed 3 bases at V and 5 bases at J, with 17 bases between. The CDR3 length is 16 residues. The CDR3 loop reads CASSLGSGAIYQPQHF. The DNA for the CDR3 is TGTGCCAGCAGTTTGGGGTCGGGGGCGATATATCAGCCCCAGCATTTT.

This clonotype has more than one count but fewer than ten. This chain joins TRBV6-5 and TRBJ2-3; D might be TRBD2 (6 bases). Germline CDR1 reads MNHEY; CDR2 reads SVGAGI. V was pared by 4 bases and J by 2 bases, with 13 bases between. The CDR3 covers 15 residues. The CDR3 sequence is CASSLGRGHTDTQYF. CDR3 DNA sequence: TGTGCCAGCAGTTTAGGGCGGGGCCACACAGATACGCAGTATTTT.

The rearrangement joins TRBV10-3 to TRBJ1-5; D remains ambiguous. The CDR3 extends over 14 amino acids. V was cut by 0 bases and J by 5 bases, with 8 bases left in between. Germline CDR1 is ENHRY and CDR2 is SYGVKD. The CDR3 DNA is TGTGCCATCAGTGAGTCTGGCGGCGATCAGCCCCAGCATTTT. This sequence encodes CAISESGGDQPQHF.

This clonotype was counted many times. The V gene is TRBV20-1, the J gene TRBJ2-3; D uncertain. Germline V CDR1 and CDR2: DFQATT, SNEGSKA (reference sequence). The CDR3 extends over 11 amino acids. V gave up 3 bases and J gave up 6 bases, with 7 bases separating them. CDR3 in amino acids: CSASLGDTQYF. In nucleotides, the CDR3 is TGCAGTGCTAGTTTGGGCGATACGCAGTATTTT.

This clonotype was counted only a few times. J is TRBJ1-5 and V is TRBV19; D gene ambiguous. Trimming took 10 bases from V and 4 from J, leaving 17 bases between them. Germline-derived CDR1 and CDR2 are LNHDA and SQIVND (reference sequence). This CDR3 region has 14 residues. The CDR3 DNA follows: TGTGCCAATCCTCCCCGGCCCAGGAATCAGCCCCAGCATTTT. This codes for CANPPRPRNQPQHF.

This clonotype was counted ten times or more. The V call is TRBV20-1, the J call TRBJ2-1; 11 bases are shared with TRBD2. From germline, CDR1 is DFQATT and CDR2 SNEGSKA (reference sequence). V was clipped by 6 bases and J by 7 bases; unmatched bases: 11. This CDR3 spans 15 amino acids. The CDR3 protein is CSAEGGLAGLNEQFF. As DNA, the CDR3 is TGCAGTGCCGAGGGTGGACTAGCGGGTCTTAATGAGCAGTTCTTC.